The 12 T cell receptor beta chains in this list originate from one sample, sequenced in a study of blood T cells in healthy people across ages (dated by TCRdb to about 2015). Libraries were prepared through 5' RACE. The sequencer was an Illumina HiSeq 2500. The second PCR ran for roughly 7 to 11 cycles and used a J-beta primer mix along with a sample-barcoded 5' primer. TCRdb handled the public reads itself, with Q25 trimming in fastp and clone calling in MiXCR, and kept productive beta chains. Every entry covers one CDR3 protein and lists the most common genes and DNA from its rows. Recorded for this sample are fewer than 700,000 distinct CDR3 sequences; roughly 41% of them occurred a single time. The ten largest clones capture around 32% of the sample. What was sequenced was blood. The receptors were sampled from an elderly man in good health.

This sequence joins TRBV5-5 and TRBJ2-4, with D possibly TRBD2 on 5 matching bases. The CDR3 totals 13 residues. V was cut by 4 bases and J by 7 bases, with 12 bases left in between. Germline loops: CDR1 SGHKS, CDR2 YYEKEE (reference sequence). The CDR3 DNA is TGTGCCAGCAGCATCGGGCCGGGGAACATTCAGTACTTC. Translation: CASSIGPGNIQYF.

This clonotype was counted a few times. The CDR3 DNA reads as TGCGCCAGCAGCCAAGATTTCGGCAGCTCTGGAAACACCATATATTTT. Translation: CASSQDFGSSGNTIYF. V usage is TRBV4-1 and J usage is TRBJ1-3; D not certain. Germline lookup yields CDR1 MGHRA and CDR2 YSYEKL. V was cut by 0 bases and J by 0 bases, with 9 bases left in between. This CDR3 spans 16 amino acids.

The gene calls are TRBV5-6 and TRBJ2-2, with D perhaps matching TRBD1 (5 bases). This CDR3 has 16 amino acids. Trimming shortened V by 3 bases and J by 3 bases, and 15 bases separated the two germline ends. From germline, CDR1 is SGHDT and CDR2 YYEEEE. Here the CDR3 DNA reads TGTGCCAGCAGCTCCGGGCCAGGGTGGGACACCGGGGAGCTGTTTTTT. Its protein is CASSSGPGWDTGELFF.

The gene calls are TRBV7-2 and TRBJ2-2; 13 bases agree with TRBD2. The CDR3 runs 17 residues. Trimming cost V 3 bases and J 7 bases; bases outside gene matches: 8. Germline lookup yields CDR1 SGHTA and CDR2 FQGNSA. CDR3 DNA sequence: TGTGCCAGCAGCTTGCCCCGGACTAGCGGGAGAAGCGGGGAGCTGTTTTTT. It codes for CASSLPRTSGRSGELFF.

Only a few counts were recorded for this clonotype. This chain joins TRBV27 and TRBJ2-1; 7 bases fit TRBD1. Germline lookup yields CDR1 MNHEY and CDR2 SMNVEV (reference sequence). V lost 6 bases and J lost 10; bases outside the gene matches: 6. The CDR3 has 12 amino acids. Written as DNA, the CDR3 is TGTGCCAGCAGAAATAGGGGGCTCGAGCAGTTCTTC. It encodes CASRNRGLEQFF.

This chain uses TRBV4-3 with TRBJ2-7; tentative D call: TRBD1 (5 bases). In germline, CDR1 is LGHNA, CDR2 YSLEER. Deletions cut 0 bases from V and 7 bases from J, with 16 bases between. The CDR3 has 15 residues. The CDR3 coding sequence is TGCGCCAGCAGCCAAGATGGGAACAGGATGAATGAGCAGTACTTC. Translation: CASSQDGNRMNEQYF.

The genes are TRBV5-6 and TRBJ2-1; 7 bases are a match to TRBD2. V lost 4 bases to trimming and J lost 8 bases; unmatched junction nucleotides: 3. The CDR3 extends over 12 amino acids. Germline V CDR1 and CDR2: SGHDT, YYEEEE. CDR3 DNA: TGTGCCAGCAGCCAAACTAGCGATGAGCAGTTCTTC. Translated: CASSQTSDEQFF.

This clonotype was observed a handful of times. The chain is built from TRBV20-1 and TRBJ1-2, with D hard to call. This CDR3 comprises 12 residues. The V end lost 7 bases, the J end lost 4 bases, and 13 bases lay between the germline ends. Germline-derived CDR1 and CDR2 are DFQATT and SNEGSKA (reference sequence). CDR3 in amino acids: CSGHGRSYGYTF. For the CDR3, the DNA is TGCAGTGGACACGGGAGGTCCTATGGCTACACCTTC.

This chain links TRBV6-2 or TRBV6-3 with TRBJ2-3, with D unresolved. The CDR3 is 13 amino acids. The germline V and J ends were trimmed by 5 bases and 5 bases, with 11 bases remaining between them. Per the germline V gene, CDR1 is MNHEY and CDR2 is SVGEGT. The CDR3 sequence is CASSPLRVDTQYF. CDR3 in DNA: TGTGCCAGCAGTCCCCTCCGGGTAGATACGCAGTATTTT.

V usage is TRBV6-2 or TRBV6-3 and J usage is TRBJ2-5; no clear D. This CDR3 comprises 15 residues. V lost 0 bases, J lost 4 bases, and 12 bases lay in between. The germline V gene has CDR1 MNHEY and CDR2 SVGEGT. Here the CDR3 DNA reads TGTGCCAGCAGTTACTCAGGGTTATTGCGAGAGACCCAGTACTTC. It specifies CASSYSGLLRETQYF.

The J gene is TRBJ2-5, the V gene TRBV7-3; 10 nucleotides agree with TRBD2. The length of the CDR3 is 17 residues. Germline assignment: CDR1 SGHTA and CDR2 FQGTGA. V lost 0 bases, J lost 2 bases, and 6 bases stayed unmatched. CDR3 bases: TGTGCCAGCAGCTTAACAACGACTAGCGGGTCTCAAGAGACCCAGTACTTC. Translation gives CASSLTTTSGSQETQYF.

The CDR3 DNA follows: TGCAGTGCTAGAGATACGGGTCAGCCTCTGGGGCCTTCACCCCTCCACTTT. Encoded protein: CSARDTGQPLGPSPLHF. This chain links TRBV20-1 with TRBJ1-6; D may be TRBD1 (5 bases). The germline V and J ends were trimmed by 0 bases and 9 bases, with 21 bases remaining between them. The germline CDR1 and CDR2 sequences are DFQATT and SNEGSKA (reference sequence). This CDR3 region has 17 residues.